This T cell receptor (beta chain) was sequenced during a study of T cell repertoires in cytomegalovirus infection. TCRdb redid the calling of the reads with MiXCR, one entry per CDR3 protein. The sample carries approximately 500,000 distinct CDR3 sequences, around 27% recorded once. Germline CDR1 is SGHVS and CDR2 is FNYEAQ. CDR3 length: 15 amino acids. As to this clonotype: At one end the junction does not follow the germline gene, possibly because of a read error.

V is TRBV7-6 and J is TRBJ2-1; D tentatively fits TRBD1 or TRBD2 (6 bases each). This TCR was recovered from a human donor in good health (CMV status not recorded). Some clones in this sample may be carry-over from other donors' samples. Sequencing was done on a sample of PBMCs. The CDR3 nucleotides are TGTGCCAGCAGCTTAGCGTACACGGGGCGGGACAATGAGCAGTTC. Translated, it gives CASSLAYTGRDNEQF.